The 23 T cell receptor beta chains presented below share a single source sample, sequenced in a study of T-cell reconstitution after alpha-beta-depleted transplantation in children. The TCRbeta library was prepared with unique molecular identifiers. TCRdb itself ran the PCR reads through MiXCR, one entry per CDR3 protein. The data hold approximately 500,000 distinct CDR3 sequences, with over 9.5% observed a single time. The sequencing used PBMCs, collected before TCRalphabeta/CD19-depleted stem cell transplant. The receptors here all came from a child aged 2-15 years with inherited bone marrow failure, due to receive a stem cell transplant.

This clonotype has ten or more counts. The chain uses TRBV15 and TRBJ2-7, with 10 nucleotides matching TRBD1. J gave up 3 bases and V 2 bases, and 4 bases lay outside the gene matches. From germline, CDR1 is LNHNV and CDR2 YYDKDF (reference sequence). The CDR3 has 15 amino acids. The CDR3 protein is CATSRPGQGIYEQYF. CDR3 coding DNA: TGTGCCACCAGCAGACCGGGACAGGGGATCTACGAGCAGTACTTC.

This chain connects TRBV6-6 to TRBJ2-2; 7 nucleotides line up with TRBD1. Losses at the gene ends were 6 bases for V and 6 bases for J; bases not matched to a gene: 4. Germline assignment: CDR1 MNHNY and CDR2 SVGAGI (reference sequence). The CDR3 has 13 residues. The CDR3 here is CASRQGNPGELFF. The CDR3 coding sequence is TGTGCCAGCAGACAGGGGAATCCCGGGGAGCTGTTTTTT.

This rearrangement joins TRBV5-1 to TRBJ2-1, with 11 bases fitting TRBD2. Germline V gene data show CDR1 as SGHRS and CDR2 as YFSETQ. The trim removed 3 bases at V and 8 bases at J, leaving 4 bases unmatched. This CDR3 comprises 14 residues. CDR3 residues: CASSSTSGSDEQFF. The CDR3, as DNA: TGCGCCAGCAGCTCAACTAGCGGGAGCGATGAGCAGTTCTTC.

There are a few counts of this clonotype. The chain employs TRBV30 and TRBJ2-2, with TRBD1 as a possible D gene (6 bases). Germline CDR1 GTSNPN, CDR2 SVGIG (reference sequence). V lost 3 bases and J 1 base, leaving 12 bases between the germline ends. This CDR3 spans 15 amino acids. The CDR3 nucleotides are TGTGCCTGGAGACGTCCACAGGGGAACACCGGGGAGCTGTTTTTT. This gives the protein CAWRRPQGNTGELFF. Looking up the rest from reference TRBV30 and TRBJ2-2 gives the full variable domain: SQTIHQWPATLVQPVGSPLSLECTVEGTSNPNLYWYRQAAGRGLQLLFYSVGIGQISSEVPQNLSASRPQDRQFILSSKKLLLSDSGFYLCAWRRPQGNTGELFFGEGSRLTVL.

The genes are TRBV20-1 and TRBJ1-2, with a possible D match to TRBD1 (6 bases). CDR3 length: 12 amino acids. Trimming removed 3 bases at V and 4 bases at J, with 9 bases between. Germline loops: CDR1 DFQATT, CDR2 SNEGSKA (reference sequence). CDR3 residues: CSASQGTYGYTF. The CDR3, as DNA: TGCAGTGCTAGTCAGGGGACCTATGGCTACACCTTC.

Many counts were recorded for this clonotype. V is TRBV6-5 and J is TRBJ2-1; 9 bases match TRBD1. The J segment lost 0 bases and the V segment lost 4 bases, leaving 4 bases of the junction unmatched. Germline V gene data show CDR1 as MNHEY and CDR2 as SVGAGI. The CDR3 contains 16 residues. CDR3 DNA sequence: TGTGCCAGCAGTTCCGGGACAGGGTACTCCTACAATGAGCAGTTCTTC. Protein sequence: CASSSGTGYSYNEQFF.

This clonotype was seen repeatedly, ten times or more. J is TRBJ1-1 and V is TRBV19, with a possible D match to TRBD1 (5 bases). CDR3 length equals 14 residues. The germline V gene has CDR1 LNHDA and CDR2 SQIVND (reference sequence). V lost 5 bases and J 4 bases, leaving 14 bases between the germline ends. The CDR3 coding sequence is TGTGCCAGTAGTCCCGGGACCTCAATCACTGAAGCTTTCTTT. This codes for CASSPGTSITEAFF.

This clonotype has more than one count but fewer than ten. The chain recombines TRBV5-4 with TRBJ2-3; possible D gene TRBD2, 6 bases. Germline assignment: CDR1 SGHNT and CDR2 YYREEE (reference sequence). V lost 4 bases to trimming and J lost 5 bases, with 14 bases between them. The CDR3 consists of 14 residues. CDR3 loop: CASSLTQAGDTQYF. The CDR3 bases are TGTGCCAGCAGCCTAACACAAGCGGGAGATACGCAGTATTTT.

This clonotype occurred a few times. J is TRBJ1-5 and V is TRBV20-1; no firm D call. The CDR3 is made up of 14 amino acids. Per germline, CDR1 DFQATT and CDR2 SNEGSKA (reference sequence). V gave up 6 bases and J gave up 3 bases, with 15 bases separating them. Here the CDR3 DNA reads TGCAGTGCGAGAAGAGGGCCAAACAATCAGCCCCAGCATTTT. It yields the protein CSARRGPNNQPQHF.

The CDR3 protein is CSSVDSSYSVNEQFF. CDR3 sequence (DNA): TGCAGCAGCGTTGATTCGAGTTACAGCGTCAATGAGCAGTTCTTC. The V gene is TRBV29-1, the J gene TRBJ2-1; D remains unclear. CDR3 length: 15 residues. V lost 8 bases and J 6 bases, leaving 23 bases between the germline ends. Germline V gene data show CDR1 as SQVTM and CDR2 as ANQGSEA.

This sequence joins TRBV5-5 and TRBJ2-5; the D is unclear. Germline V gene data show CDR1 as SGHKS and CDR2 as YYEKEE (reference sequence). The V end lost 0 bases, the J end lost 1 base, and 7 bases lay between the germline ends. The CDR3 spans 14 residues. CDR3 in DNA: TGTGCCAGCAGCTTGGTACAGAGCCAAGAGACCCAGTACTTC. Its translation is CASSLVQSQETQYF.

The V gene is TRBV20-1, the J gene TRBJ2-4; 10 bases align to TRBD1. Losses at the gene ends were 3 bases for V and 8 bases for J; bases not matched to a gene: 4. Per germline, CDR1 DFQATT and CDR2 SNEGSKA (reference sequence). This CDR3 region has 13 residues. CDR3: CSASRTGGDIQYF. CDR3 DNA sequence: TGCAGTGCTAGTAGGACAGGGGGAGACATTCAGTACTTC.

This clonotype was recorded at least ten times. The V and J genes are TRBV20-1 and TRBJ2-5, with D possibly being TRBD2 (6 bases). Germline lookup yields CDR1 DFQATT and CDR2 SNEGSKA (reference sequence). Trimming removed 3 bases at V and 0 bases at J, with 11 bases between. The CDR3 has 14 residues. The CDR3 DNA sequence: TGCAGTGCTAGTAGCGGCGATTACCAAGAGACCCAGTACTTC. Its protein is CSASSGDYQETQYF.

At least ten counts were recorded for this clonotype. The chain combines TRBV20-1 with TRBJ1-1; 10 nucleotides align to TRBD1. In germline, CDR1 is DFQATT, CDR2 SNEGSKA (reference sequence). V was clipped by 6 bases and J by 4 bases; unmatched bases: 8. This CDR3 is built from 14 residues. CDR3 region: CSAGRQGAGTEAFF. The CDR3 DNA follows: TGCAGTGCGGGACGACAGGGGGCCGGCACTGAAGCTTTCTTT.

CDR3 in amino acids: CASSPRTSGSKETDTQYF. The CDR3 DNA is TGTGCCAGCAGCCCTCGGACTAGCGGGAGTAAAGAAACAGATACGCAGTATTTT. The V and J genes are TRBV7-6 and TRBJ2-3, with TRBD2 matching 13 bases. This CDR3 has 18 residues. CDR1 and CDR2 (germline): SGHVS, FNYEAQ. J lost 3 bases, V lost 5 bases, and 11 bases had no gene match.

Many counts were recorded for this clonotype. The chain carries TRBV4-3 and TRBJ2-1, with D uncertain. The germline V gene encodes CDR1 LGHNA and CDR2 YSLEER. The CDR3 runs to 14 residues. Deletions cut 0 bases from V and 9 bases from J, with 12 bases between. CDR3 sequence (DNA): TGCGCCAGCAGCCAAGATATCGTAGCAGTTGAGCAGTTCTTC. It codes for CASSQDIVAVEQFF.

This clonotype was detected ten times or more. J is TRBJ2-7 and V is TRBV7-9; 8 bases match TRBD1. The CDR3 consists of 14 residues. Germline values: CDR1 SEHNR, CDR2 FQNEAQ (reference sequence). The V segment lost 3 bases and the J segment 1 base; nucleotides outside the gene matches: 2. In DNA form, the CDR3 reads TGTGCCAGCAGCTTCGGACAGGGTTCCTACGAGCAGTACTTC. Translated: CASSFGQGSYEQYF.

This clonotype has at least ten counts. This rearrangement joins TRBV12-3 or TRBV12-4 to TRBJ1-1; D gene uncertain. Between the trimmed V and J ends, which lost 3 bases and 0 bases, there was a span of 8 bases. The CDR3 contains 14 residues. The CDR3 loop is CASSFSQLNTEAFF. The CDR3 DNA sequence: TGTGCCAGCAGTTTCAGCCAGCTGAACACTGAAGCTTTCTTT.

Many counts were recorded for this clonotype. The genes are TRBV7-8 and TRBJ2-3; tentative D call: TRBD1 (5 bases). Deletions cut 1 base from V and 5 bases from J, with 10 bases between. Germline CDR1 SGHVS, CDR2 FQNEAQ. This CDR3 comprises 14 residues. The CDR3 nucleotides are TGTGCCAGCAGCTTAGGTCCGCAGGGAGATACGCAGTATTTT. Protein product: CASSLGPQGDTQYF.

This clonotype was picked up many times. This chain joins TRBV7-2 and TRBJ2-7, with a possible D match to TRBD2 (5 bases). Germline V gene lookup returns CDR1 SGHTA and CDR2 FQGNSA. V lost 5 bases and J 0 bases, leaving 17 bases between the germline ends. The CDR3 covers 16 residues. CDR3 in amino acids: CASSRWVGGTSYEQYF. The CDR3 bases are TGTGCCAGCAGCCGTTGGGTTGGAGGCACCTCCTACGAGCAGTACTTC.

In its sample, this clonotype was seen many times. The J gene is TRBJ2-7, the V gene TRBV25-1; D ambiguous. Germline CDR1 MGHDK, CDR2 SYGVNS. The CDR3 extends over 14 amino acids. With 3 bases removed from V and 8 bases from J, the gap between germline ends came to 17 bases. CDR3: CASSDPNNLMKQYF. CDR3 nucleotide sequence: TGTGCCAGCAGTGATCCGAACAACCTTATGAAGCAGTACTTC.

This clonotype was counted at least ten times. This chain's CDR3 is CASRTPRQAEKLFF. CDR3 in DNA: TGTGCCAGCAGGACACCCAGGCAAGCGGAAAAACTGTTTTTT. The chain combines TRBV28 with TRBJ1-4; D uncertain. CDR1 MDHEN and CDR2 SYDVKM come from the germline V gene. The CDR3 has 14 amino acids. V was shortened by 6 bases and J by 8 bases, with 16 bases between the two germline ends.

This clonotype was detected ten times or more. This rearrangement joins TRBV4-2 to TRBJ2-1; 10 bases are a match to TRBD2. V shed 6 bases, J shed 1 base, and the junction held 12 bases outside the gene matches. The germline V gene has CDR1 LGHNA and CDR2 YNFKEQ. The CDR3 covers 18 residues. CDR3 loop: CASRPGLASPQSYNEQFF. CDR3 DNA: TGTGCCAGCAGACCGGGACTAGCGAGCCCTCAGTCCTACAATGAGCAGTTCTTC.